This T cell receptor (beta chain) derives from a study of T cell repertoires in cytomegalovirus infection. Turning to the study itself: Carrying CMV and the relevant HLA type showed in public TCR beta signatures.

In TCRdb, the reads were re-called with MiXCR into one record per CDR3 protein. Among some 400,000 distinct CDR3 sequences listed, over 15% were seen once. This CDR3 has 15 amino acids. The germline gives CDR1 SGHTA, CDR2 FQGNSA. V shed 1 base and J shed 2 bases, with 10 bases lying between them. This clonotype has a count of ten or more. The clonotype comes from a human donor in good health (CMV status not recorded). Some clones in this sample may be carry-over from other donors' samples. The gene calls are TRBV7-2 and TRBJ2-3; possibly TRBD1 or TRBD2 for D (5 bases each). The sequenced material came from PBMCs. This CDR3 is CASSLGGALTDTQYF. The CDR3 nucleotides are TGTGCCAGCAGCTTAGGAGGGGCTCTCACAGATACGCAGTATTTT. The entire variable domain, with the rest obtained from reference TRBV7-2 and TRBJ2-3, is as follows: GAGVSQSPSNKVTEKGKDVELRCDPISGHTALYWYRQSLGQGLEFLIYFQGNSAPDKSGLPSDRFSAERTGGSVSTLTIQRTQQEDSAVYLCASSLGGALTDTQYFGPGTRLTVL.